This entry is about one T cell receptor beta chain. This sample is drawn from a study of blood T cell repertoires in COVID-19. For the study at large: The origin of the acute and convalescent COVID-19 samples was the United States, Italy and Spain. The analysed material was cDNA or gDNA that came from T cells, B-cell-depleted T cells, or PBMCs.

Original methodology: How many nucleated cells were present was estimated from reference gene primer amplification. Using immunoSEQ multiplex PCR, the repertoire was profiled, and TCRdb retains in-frame clones only, with some absent. The V and J calls and the clone size are those of that table, but D and trimming were determined from the DNA. The data show some 140,000 clones, 70% to 80% seen once. Germline V gene sequence: CDR1 SGHKS, CDR2 YYEKEE (reference sequence). The CDR3 loop spans 14 amino acids. V lost 4 bases and J lost 0; bases outside the gene matches: 3. The rearrangement joins TRBV5-5 to TRBJ1-1, with 7 bases fitting TRBD1. This clonotype was sampled from a man aged 60 to 75 with acute or convalescent COVID-19. The sample comprised peripheral blood. This CDR3 is CASSRDSLNTEAFF. CDR3 DNA: TGTGCCAGCAGCCGGGACAGTTTGAACACTGAAGCTTTCTTT.